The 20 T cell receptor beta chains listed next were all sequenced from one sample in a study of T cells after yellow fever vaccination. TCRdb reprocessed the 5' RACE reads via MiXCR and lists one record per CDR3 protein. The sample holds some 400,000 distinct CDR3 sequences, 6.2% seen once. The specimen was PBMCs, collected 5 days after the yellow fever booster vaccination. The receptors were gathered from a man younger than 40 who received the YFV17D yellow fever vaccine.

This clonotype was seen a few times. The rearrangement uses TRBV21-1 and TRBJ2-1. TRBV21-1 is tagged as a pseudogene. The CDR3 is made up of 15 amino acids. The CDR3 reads CASSARTDSYNEQFF. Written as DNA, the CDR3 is TGTGCCAGCAGCGCCAGGACGGATTCCTACAATGAGCAGTTCTTC.

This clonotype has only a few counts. CDR3 amino acids: CASSLTGQAYNEQFF. CDR3 bases: TGCGCCAGCAGCTTAACGGGACAGGCCTACAATGAGCAGTTCTTC. The gene calls are TRBV5-1 and TRBJ2-1, with 8 bases matching TRBD1. Germline CDR1 is SGHRS and CDR2 is YFSETQ. Trimming at V came to 2 bases and at J to 2 bases, leaving 3 bases not matched to a gene. The CDR3 extends over 15 amino acids. Looking up the rest from reference TRBV5-1 and TRBJ2-1 gives the full variable domain: KAGVTQTPRYLIKTRGQQVTLSCSPISGHRSVSWYQQTPGQGLQFLFEYFSETQRNKGNFPGRFSGRQFSNSRSEMNVSTLELGDSALYLCASSLTGQAYNEQFFGPGTRLTVL.

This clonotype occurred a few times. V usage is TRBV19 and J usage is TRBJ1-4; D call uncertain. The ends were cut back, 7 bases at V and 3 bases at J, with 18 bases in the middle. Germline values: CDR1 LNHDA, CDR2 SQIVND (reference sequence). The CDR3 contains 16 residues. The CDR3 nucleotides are TGTGCCAGTATTGCATCGTTGGGCGGATCTAATGAAAAACTGTTTTTT. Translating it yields CASIASLGGSNEKLFF.

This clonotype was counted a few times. In DNA form, the CDR3 reads TGCAGTGCTGGTCCCGGGACAGTGAACACTGAAGCTTTCTTT. Protein product: CSAGPGTVNTEAFF. V usage is TRBV20-1 and J usage is TRBJ1-1; the match to TRBD1 covers 7 bases. V lost 5 bases, J lost 0 bases, and 6 bases stayed unmatched. The germline CDR1 and CDR2 sequences are DFQATT and SNEGSKA (reference sequence). This CDR3 is built from 14 residues.

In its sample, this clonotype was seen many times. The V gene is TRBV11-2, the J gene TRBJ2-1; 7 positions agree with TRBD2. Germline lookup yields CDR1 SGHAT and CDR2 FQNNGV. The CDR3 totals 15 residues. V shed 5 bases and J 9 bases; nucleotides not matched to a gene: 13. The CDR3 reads CASSRGAGLGGEQFF. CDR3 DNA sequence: TGTGCCAGCAGCCGGGGAGCGGGACTTGGAGGTGAGCAGTTCTTC.

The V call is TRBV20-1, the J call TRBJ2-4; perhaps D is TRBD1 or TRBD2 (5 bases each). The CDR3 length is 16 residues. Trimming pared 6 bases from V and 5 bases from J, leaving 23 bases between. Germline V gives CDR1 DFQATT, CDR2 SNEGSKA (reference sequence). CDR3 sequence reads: CSAHSGQGVSQNIQYF. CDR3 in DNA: TGCAGTGCCCACTCGGGCCAGGGAGTATCCCAAAACATTCAGTACTTC.

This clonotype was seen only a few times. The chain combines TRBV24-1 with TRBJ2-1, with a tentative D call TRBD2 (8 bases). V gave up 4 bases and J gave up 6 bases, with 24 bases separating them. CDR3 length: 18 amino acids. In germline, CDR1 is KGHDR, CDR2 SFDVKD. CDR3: CATSDAPGGGLEGNEQFF. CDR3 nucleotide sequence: TGTGCCACCAGTGACGCTCCAGGGGGGGGACTAGAGGGCAATGAGCAGTTCTTC.

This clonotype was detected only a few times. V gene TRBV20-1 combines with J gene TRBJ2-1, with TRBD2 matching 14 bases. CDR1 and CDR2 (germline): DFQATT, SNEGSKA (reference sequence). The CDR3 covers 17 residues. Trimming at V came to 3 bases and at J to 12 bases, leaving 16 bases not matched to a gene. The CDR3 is CSARIASGLAGGGWQFF. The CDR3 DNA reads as TGCAGTGCTAGGATAGCTAGCGGACTAGCGGGAGGTGGATGGCAGTTCTTC.

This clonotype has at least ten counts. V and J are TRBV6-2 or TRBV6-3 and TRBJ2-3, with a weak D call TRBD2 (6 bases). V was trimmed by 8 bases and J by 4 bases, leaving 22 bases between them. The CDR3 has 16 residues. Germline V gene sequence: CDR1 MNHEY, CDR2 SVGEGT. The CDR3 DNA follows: TGTGCCAGCGGTTCCGGGAGAATGATAGGTTCAGATACGCAGTATTTT. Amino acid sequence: CASGSGRMIGSDTQYF.

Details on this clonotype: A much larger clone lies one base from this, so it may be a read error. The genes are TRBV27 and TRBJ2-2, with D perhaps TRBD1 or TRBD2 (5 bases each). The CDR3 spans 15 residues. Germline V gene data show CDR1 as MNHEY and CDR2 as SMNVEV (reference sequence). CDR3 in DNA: TGTGCCAGCAGTTTATCACCAGGGATCACCGGGGAGCTGTCTTTT. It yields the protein CASSLSPGITGELSF.

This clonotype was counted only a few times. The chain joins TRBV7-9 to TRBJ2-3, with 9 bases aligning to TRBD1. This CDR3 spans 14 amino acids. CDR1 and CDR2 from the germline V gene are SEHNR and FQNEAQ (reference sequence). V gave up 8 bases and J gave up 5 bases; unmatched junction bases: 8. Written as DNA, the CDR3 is TGTGCCAGCGTGTTCGGACAGGGGATAGATACGCAGTATTTT. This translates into CASVFGQGIDTQYF.

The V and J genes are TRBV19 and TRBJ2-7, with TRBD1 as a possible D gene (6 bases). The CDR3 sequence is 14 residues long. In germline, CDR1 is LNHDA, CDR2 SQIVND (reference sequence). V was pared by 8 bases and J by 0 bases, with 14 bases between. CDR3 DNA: TGTGCCAGTCAGGACAGCTTAAGCTCCTACGAGCAGTACTTC. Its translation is CASQDSLSSYEQYF.

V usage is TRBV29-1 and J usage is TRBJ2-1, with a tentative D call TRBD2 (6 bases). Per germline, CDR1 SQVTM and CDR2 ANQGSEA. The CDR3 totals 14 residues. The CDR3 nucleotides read TGCAGTAGCCGGGACTTTAGCTCCTACAATGAGCAGTTCTTC. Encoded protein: CSSRDFSSYNEQFF.

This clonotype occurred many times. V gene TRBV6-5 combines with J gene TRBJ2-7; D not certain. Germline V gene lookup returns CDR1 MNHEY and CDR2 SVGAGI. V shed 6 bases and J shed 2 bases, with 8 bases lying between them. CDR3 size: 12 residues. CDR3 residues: CASRSVPYEQYF. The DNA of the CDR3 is TGTGCCAGCAGATCCGTTCCCTACGAGCAGTACTTC.

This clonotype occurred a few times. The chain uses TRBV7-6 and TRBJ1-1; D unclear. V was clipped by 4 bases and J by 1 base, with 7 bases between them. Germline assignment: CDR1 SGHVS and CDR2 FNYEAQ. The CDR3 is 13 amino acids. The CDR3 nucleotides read TGTGCCAGCAGCTCCCAAACGAACACTGAAGCTTTCTTT. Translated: CASSSQTNTEAFF. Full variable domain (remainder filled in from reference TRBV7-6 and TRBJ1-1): GAGVSQSPRYKVTKRGQDVALRCDPISGHVSLYWYRQALGQGPEFLTYFNYEAQQDKSGLPNDRFSAERPEGSISTLTIQRTEQRDSAMYRCASSSQTNTEAFFGQGTRLTVV.

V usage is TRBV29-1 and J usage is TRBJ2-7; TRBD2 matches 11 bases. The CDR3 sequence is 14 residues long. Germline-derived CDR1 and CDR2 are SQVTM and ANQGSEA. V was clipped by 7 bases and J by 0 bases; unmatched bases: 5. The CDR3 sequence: CSAGLAGNSYEQYF. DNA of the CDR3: TGCAGCGCCGGACTAGCGGGCAACTCCTACGAGCAGTACTTC.

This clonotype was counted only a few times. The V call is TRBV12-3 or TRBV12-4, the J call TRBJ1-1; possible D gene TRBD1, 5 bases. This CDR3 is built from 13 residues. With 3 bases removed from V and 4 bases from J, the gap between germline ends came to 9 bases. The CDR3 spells CASSLGEGTEAFF. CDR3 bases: TGTGCCAGCAGTTTGGGGGAAGGCACTGAAGCTTTCTTT.

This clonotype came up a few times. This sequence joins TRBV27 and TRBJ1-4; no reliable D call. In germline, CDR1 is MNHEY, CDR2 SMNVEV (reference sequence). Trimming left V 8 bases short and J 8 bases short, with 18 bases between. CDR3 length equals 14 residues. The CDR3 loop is CASRRLGAYEKLFF. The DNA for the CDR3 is TGTGCCAGCCGGCGTTTAGGAGCCTACGAAAAACTGTTTTTT.

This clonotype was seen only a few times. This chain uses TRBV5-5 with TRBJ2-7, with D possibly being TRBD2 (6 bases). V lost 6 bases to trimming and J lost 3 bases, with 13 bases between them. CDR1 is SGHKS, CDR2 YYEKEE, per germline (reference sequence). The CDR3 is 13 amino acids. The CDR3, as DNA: TGTGCCAGCAACTCGCGGACTAACTACGAGCAGTACTTC. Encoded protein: CASNSRTNYEQYF.

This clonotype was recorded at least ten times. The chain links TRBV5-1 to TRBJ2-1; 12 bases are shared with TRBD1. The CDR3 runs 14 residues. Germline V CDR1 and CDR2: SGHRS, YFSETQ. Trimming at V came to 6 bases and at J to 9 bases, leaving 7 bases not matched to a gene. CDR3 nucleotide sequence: TGCGCCAGCAAATCGGGACAGGGGGCCGGTGAGCAGTTCTTC. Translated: CASKSGQGAGEQFF.